This T cell receptor (beta chain) appears in the sequencing data of a study of beta chain features in type 1 diabetes. Expressed TCRB transcripts were sequenced after all isolated RNA was converted to cDNA. The method was immunoSEQ multiplex PCR; TCRdb's version includes in-frame clones alone and lacks a portion of them. The sample contains around 300,000 clones, 11% of which appear only once. This clone was seen only a few times. Per the germline V gene, CDR1 is SGHTA and CDR2 is FQGNSA. Trimming removed 6 bases from V and 3 bases from J, with 12 bases in between. The CDR3 is 13 amino acids. The V call is TRBV7-2, the J call TRBJ2-7; a weak D match, TRBD2 (5 bases). The TCR was taken from a woman aged 25 to 45 in good health. The sequenced material came from naive CD4+ T cells from blood. CDR3 sequence: CASRSGERYEQYF. CDR3 in DNA: TGTGCCAGCAGATCCGGGGAGCGCTACGAGCAGTACTTC.